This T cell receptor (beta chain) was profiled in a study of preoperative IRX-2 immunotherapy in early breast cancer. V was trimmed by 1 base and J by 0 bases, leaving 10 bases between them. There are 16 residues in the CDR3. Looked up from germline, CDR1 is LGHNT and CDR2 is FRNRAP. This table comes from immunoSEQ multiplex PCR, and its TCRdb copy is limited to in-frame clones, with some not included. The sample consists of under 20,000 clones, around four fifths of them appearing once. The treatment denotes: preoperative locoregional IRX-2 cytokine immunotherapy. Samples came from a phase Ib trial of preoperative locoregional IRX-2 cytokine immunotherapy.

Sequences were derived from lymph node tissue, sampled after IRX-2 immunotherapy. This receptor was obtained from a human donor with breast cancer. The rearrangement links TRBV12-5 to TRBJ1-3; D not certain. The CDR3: CASGLGPGVSGNTIYF. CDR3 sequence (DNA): TGTGCTAGTGGTTTGGGACCTGGAGTCTCTGGAAACACCATATATTTT.